These 24 T cell receptor beta chains were sequenced from one sample in a study of cytomegalovirus exposure and HLA in healthy donors. The PCR made use of 60 Vbeta and 13 Jbeta primers. Here immunoSEQ multiplex PCR was the method, and the copy in TCRdb shows in-frame clones only, minus some. The table includes about 89,000 clones, over 8% detected once. Sequenced sample: PBMCs. The receptors here all came from a man between 45 and 60 years old in good health and CMV-seropositive.

The chain is built from TRBV6-6 and TRBJ2-1; 7 positions match TRBD1. This CDR3 has 14 amino acids. J gave up 2 bases and V 5 bases, and 3 bases lay outside the gene matches. Germline CDR1 is MNHNY and CDR2 is SVGAGI (reference sequence). The CDR3 DNA follows: TGTGCCAGCAGTCCGCAGGGGGCCTACAATGAGCAGTTCTTC. Its translation is CASSPQGAYNEQFF.

A word on this clone: This sample also contains other DNA sequences that code for the same CDR3. This chain links TRBV15 with TRBJ1-2; D unresolved. V was cut by 4 bases and J by 0 bases, with 12 bases left in between. In germline, CDR1 is LNHNV, CDR2 YYDKDF (reference sequence). The length of the CDR3 is 15 residues. The CDR3 sequence is CATSMRGRPNYGYTF. DNA of the CDR3: TGTGCCACCAGCATGAGAGGGAGACCTAACTATGGCTACACCTTC. The full variable domain, its missing parts supplied by reference TRBV15 and TRBJ1-2, is DAMVIQNPRYQVTQFGKPVTLSCSQTLNHNVMYWYQQKSSQAPKLLFHYYDKDFNNEADTPDNFQSRRPNTSFCFLDIRSPGLGDTAMYLCATSMRGRPNYGYTFGSGTRLTVV.

The rearrangement joins TRBV28 to TRBJ2-3, with 8 bases identical to TRBD2. Germline V gene lookup returns CDR1 MDHEN and CDR2 SYDVKM. After removal of 6 bases from V and 2 bases from J, the junction contained 16 bases not matched to a gene. This CDR3 has 18 residues. The CDR3 nucleotides are TGTGCCAGCAGCCCCGGGACTAGGAACCCACTGCCCACAGATACGCAGTATTTT. This sequence encodes CASSPGTRNPLPTDTQYF.

This clone was recorded a few times. The chain has TRBV7-3 and TRBJ2-6; tentatively, D is TRBD2 (5 bases). The germline V gene encodes CDR1 SGHTA and CDR2 FQGTGA. There are 18 residues in the CDR3. V was shortened by 3 bases and J by 0 bases, with 15 bases between the two germline ends. The DNA for the CDR3 is TGTGCCAGCAGCTTGACTATTAGGACGAACTCTGGGGCCAACGTCCTGACTTTC. This sequence encodes CASSLTIRTNSGANVLTF.

The chain links TRBV29-1 to TRBJ2-7; 11 bases are shared with TRBD2. This CDR3 is built from 14 residues. Germline V lookup: CDR1 SQVTM, CDR2 ANQGSEA. V lost 7 bases to trimming and J lost 2 bases; unmatched junction nucleotides: 7. The CDR3 loop is CSAAPGLAAYEQYF. The CDR3 region has the DNA TGCAGCGCCGCTCCGGGACTAGCGGCCTACGAGCAGTACTTC.

The chain joins TRBV11-1 to TRBJ2-3; tentative D call: TRBD2 (6 bases). The V gene lost 0 bases and the J gene lost 7 bases, with 14 bases spanning the gap. The CDR3 totals 15 residues. Germline values: CDR1 SGHAT, CDR2 FQDESV (reference sequence). CDR3 sequence reads: CASSLAAGRGNTQYF. CDR3 bases: TGTGCCAGCAGCTTAGCGGCGGGACGAGGTAATACGCAGTATTTT.

J is TRBJ1-2 and V is TRBV18; 9 positions agree with TRBD1. The CDR3 is 14 residues long. J gave up 7 bases and V 6 bases, and 9 bases lay outside the gene matches. The germline gives CDR1 KGHSH, CDR2 LQKENI. The CDR3 DNA sequence: TGTGCCAGCTCTGCCGCCGGGACAGGGACTGGCTACACCTTC. This sequence encodes CASSAAGTGTGYTF.

The genes are TRBV7-3 and TRBJ2-5; 13 nucleotides match TRBD2. The CDR3 length is 16 residues. V was clipped by 5 bases and J by 2 bases; unmatched bases: 5. Germline CDR1 and CDR2: SGHTA and FQGTGA. The CDR3 nucleotides are TGTGCCAGCAGCCCCGGGACTAGCGGGATTCAAGAGACCCAGTACTTC. This translates into CASSPGTSGIQETQYF.

This clone was found a few times. The chain combines TRBV20-1 with TRBJ2-1; no reliable D call. The CDR3 is 11 amino acids. V gave up 2 bases and J gave up 6 bases, with 5 bases separating them. The germline gives CDR1 DFQATT, CDR2 SNEGSKA (reference sequence). As DNA, the CDR3 is TGCAGTGCTAGATACGGCAATGAGCAGTTCTTC. Residues: CSARYGNEQFF.

There are a few counts of this clone. The rearrangement links TRBV28 to TRBJ2-3; TRBD2 aligns across 9 bases. The CDR3 spans 15 residues. Germline V gene data show CDR1 as MDHEN and CDR2 as SYDVKM. V gave up 6 bases and J gave up 6 bases; unmatched junction bases: 10. CDR3 protein: CASSPSGGRRDTQYF. CDR3 in DNA: TGTGCCAGCAGCCCCAGCGGGGGGCGTCGTGATACGCAGTATTTT.

This clone has a handful of counts. DNA of the CDR3: TGTGCCAGCAGCTTCCCGACTAGCTCCGGGTTGGTGGAAGAGACCCAGTACTTC. This encodes CASSFPTSSGLVEETQYF. The chain recombines TRBV5-4 with TRBJ2-5; 7 positions match TRBD2. Trimming removed 2 bases from V and 3 bases from J; junction bases left unmatched: 16. The CDR3 contains 18 residues. The V gene's germline CDR1 is SGHNT and CDR2 YYREEE (reference sequence).

This rearrangement joins TRBV19 to TRBJ1-1; perhaps TRBD1 as D (5 bases). Trimming removed 11 bases from V and 6 bases from J, with 22 bases in between. CDR3 length: 14 residues. Germline values: CDR1 LNHDA, CDR2 SQIVND (reference sequence). Here the CDR3 reads CAVTGHPIGPEAFF. In DNA, the CDR3 is TGTGCCGTTACAGGACACCCGATCGGCCCTGAAGCTTTCTTT. The entire variable domain, with the rest obtained from reference TRBV19 and TRBJ1-1, is as follows: DGGITQSPKYLFRKEGQNVTLSCEQNLNHDAMYWYRQDPGQGLRLIYYSQIVNDFQKGDIAEGYSVSREKKESFPLTVTSAQKNPTAFYLCAVTGHPIGPEAFFGQGTRLTVV.

The chain is built from TRBV28 and TRBJ2-3; D is ambiguous. The CDR3 is 15 residues long. Per germline, CDR1 MDHEN and CDR2 SYDVKM. V lost 4 bases, J lost 5 bases, and 16 bases lay in between. In DNA, the CDR3 is TGTGCCAGCAGTTCCTTTAGCTCGAACGGAGATACGCAGTATTTT. This encodes CASSSFSSNGDTQYF.

The chain combines TRBV2 with TRBJ2-7, with D perhaps TRBD1 (6 bases). V lost 8 bases and J lost 2, with 10 bases in between. CDR3 length: 12 amino acids. Germline assignment: CDR1 SNHLY and CDR2 FYNNEI. The CDR3 region has the DNA TGTGCCAGCGGACAGATTCCCTACGAGCAGTACTTC. This translates into CASGQIPYEQYF.

This chain connects TRBV5-1 to TRBJ2-1; 8 nucleotides match TRBD1. CDR3 length: 15 amino acids. Trimming took 0 bases from V and 6 from J; bases not matched to a gene: 5. CDR1 is SGHRS, CDR2 YFSETQ, per germline. The CDR3 region is CASSLGGQGINEQFF. CDR3 nucleotides: TGCGCCAGCAGCTTGGGAGGACAGGGAATCAATGAGCAGTTCTTC.

CDR3 DNA: TGTGCCAGCAGCTCTCGCGGGAGGAACACTGAAGCTTTCTTT. It encodes CASSSRGRNTEAFF. This chain joins TRBV11-2 and TRBJ1-1; no reliable D call. Trimming cost V 4 bases and J 1 base, with 10 bases left between them. CDR3 length: 14 residues. CDR1 is SGHAT and CDR2 is FQNNGV in the germline V gene.

This clone has just a few counts. The V call is TRBV6-1, the J call TRBJ1-6; D gene unclear. The germline V and J ends were trimmed by 2 bases and 0 bases, with 8 bases remaining between them. Germline V lookup: CDR1 MNHNS, CDR2 SASEGT. The length of the CDR3 is 16 residues. The CDR3 nucleotides are TGTGCCAGCAGTGAACACCCGAGCTCCTATAATTCACCCCTCCACTTT. Its protein product is CASSEHPSSYNSPLHF.

The chain is built from TRBV4-1 and TRBJ1-6, with D maybe TRBD1 (6 bases). CDR1 is MGHRA and CDR2 is YSYEKL in the germline V gene. V gave up 3 bases and J gave up 9 bases, with 15 bases separating them. The CDR3 has 15 amino acids. The CDR3 reads CASSHSKEQGSPLHF. CDR3 sequence (DNA): TGCGCCAGCAGCCATTCGAAGGAACAGGGTTCACCCCTCCACTTT.

This clone was observed at least ten times. The gene calls are TRBV5-1 and TRBJ2-3; D not certain. Germline V CDR1 and CDR2: SGHRS, YFSETQ. V gave up 6 bases and J gave up 0 bases, with 17 bases separating them. The CDR3 length is 16 residues. CDR3 protein: CASNRISVSSTDTQYF. The CDR3 DNA reads as TGCGCCAGCAATCGTATATCCGTCTCGAGCACAGATACGCAGTATTTT. Filled out from reference TRBV5-1 and TRBJ2-3, the complete variable domain reads KAGVTQTPRYLIKTRGQQVTLSCSPISGHRSVSWYQQTPGQGLQFLFEYFSETQRNKGNFPGRFSGRQFSNSRSEMNVSTLELGDSALYLCASNRISVSSTDTQYFGPGTRLTVL.

The rearrangement joins TRBV5-1 to TRBJ2-6, with D possibly matching TRBD1 (6 bases). V shed 2 bases and J shed 4 bases, with 13 bases lying between them. This CDR3 contains 16 residues. Germline CDR1 SGHRS, CDR2 YFSETQ. This chain's CDR3 is CASSFNTGTGANVLTF. CDR3 nucleotides: TGCGCCAGCAGCTTTAACACAGGGACCGGGGCCAACGTCCTGACTTTC.

CDR3 in amino acids: CASSIRIDGTSGRRSYEQYF. DNA for the CDR3: TGTGCCAGCAGTATAAGAATCGATGGGACTAGCGGGAGGCGATCCTACGAGCAGTACTTC. The chain links TRBV27 to TRBJ2-7; 15 bases align to TRBD2. V gave up 5 bases and J gave up 1 base; unmatched junction bases: 15. Per germline, CDR1 MNHEY and CDR2 SMNVEV (reference sequence). This CDR3 region has 20 residues.

The gene calls are TRBV13 and TRBJ2-1; the D gene is possibly TRBD1 (5 bases). CDR3 length: 13 residues. V gave up 6 bases and J gave up 8 bases, with 14 bases separating them. The germline gives CDR1 PRHDT, CDR2 FYEKMQ (reference sequence). The CDR3 loop is CASSSTQGHEQFF. DNA of the CDR3: TGTGCCAGCAGTTCCACCCAGGGCCATGAGCAGTTCTTC.

This clone was detected only a few times. This chain links TRBV2 with TRBJ2-1; 7 bases are shared with TRBD1. The CDR3 runs 13 residues. CDR1 and CDR2 (germline): SNHLY, FYNNEI. Germline trimming cut 11 bases from V and 5 bases from J; bases unmatched to any gene: 9. CDR3 DNA sequence: TGTGCCTTAGGGACAGCTTTCGACAATGAGCAGTTCTTC. Translation gives CALGTAFDNEQFF.

In this sample, this clone turned up a few times. The chain employs TRBV28 and TRBJ2-5; TRBD2 is a possible D gene (6 bases). CDR1 is MDHEN and CDR2 is SYDVKM in the germline V gene. V was trimmed by 2 bases and J by 11 bases, leaving 9 bases between them. The CDR3 spans 11 residues. Here the CDR3 DNA reads TGTGCCAGCAGTTTAGGCCGGGAGCAGTACTTC. Translating it yields CASSLGREQYF.